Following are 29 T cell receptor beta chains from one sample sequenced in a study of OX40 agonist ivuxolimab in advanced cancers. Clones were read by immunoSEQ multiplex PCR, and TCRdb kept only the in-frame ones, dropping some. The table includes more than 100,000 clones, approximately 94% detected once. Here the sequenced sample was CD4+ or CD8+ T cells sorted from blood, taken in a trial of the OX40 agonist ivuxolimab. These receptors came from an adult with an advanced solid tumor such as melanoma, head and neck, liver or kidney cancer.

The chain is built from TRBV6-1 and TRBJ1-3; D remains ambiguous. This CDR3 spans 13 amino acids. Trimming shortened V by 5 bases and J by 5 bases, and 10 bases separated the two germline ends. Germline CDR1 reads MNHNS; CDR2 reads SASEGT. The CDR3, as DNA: TGTGCCAGCAGTCCTCAGGATAGAAACACCATATATTTT. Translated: CASSPQDRNTIYF.

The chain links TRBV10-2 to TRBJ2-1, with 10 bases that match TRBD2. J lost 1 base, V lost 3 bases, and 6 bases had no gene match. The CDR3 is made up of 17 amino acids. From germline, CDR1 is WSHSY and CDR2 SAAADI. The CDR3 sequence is CASSEVGLADSYNEQFF. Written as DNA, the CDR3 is TGCGCCAGCAGTGAAGTAGGACTAGCGGATTCCTACAATGAGCAGTTCTTC.

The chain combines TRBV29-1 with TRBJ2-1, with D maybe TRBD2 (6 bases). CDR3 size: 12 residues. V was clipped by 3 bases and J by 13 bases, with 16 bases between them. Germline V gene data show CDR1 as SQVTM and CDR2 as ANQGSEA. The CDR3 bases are TGCAGCGTTGACCCCGGGATCGGGGGTCAGTTCTTC. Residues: CSVDPGIGGQFF.

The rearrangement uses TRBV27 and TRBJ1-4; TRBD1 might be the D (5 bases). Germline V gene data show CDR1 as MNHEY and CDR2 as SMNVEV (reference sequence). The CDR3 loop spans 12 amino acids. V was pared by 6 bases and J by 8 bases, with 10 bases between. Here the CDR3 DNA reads TGTGCCAGCAGGCAGGGCCGGGAAAAACTGTTTTTT. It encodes CASRQGREKLFF.

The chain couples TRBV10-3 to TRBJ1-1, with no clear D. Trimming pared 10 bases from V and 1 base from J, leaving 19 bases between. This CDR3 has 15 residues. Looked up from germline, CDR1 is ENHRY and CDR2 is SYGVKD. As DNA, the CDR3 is TGTGCCAGTAGCCCCGGCCTTATAGGGAACACTGAAGCTTTCTTT. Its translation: CASSPGLIGNTEAFF.

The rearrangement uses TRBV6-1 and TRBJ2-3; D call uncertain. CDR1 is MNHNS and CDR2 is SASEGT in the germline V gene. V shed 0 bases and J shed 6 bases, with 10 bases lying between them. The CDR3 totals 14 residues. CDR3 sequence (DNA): TGTGCCAGCAGTGAAGCGCCTATGGTGGATACGCAGTATTTT. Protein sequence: CASSEAPMVDTQYF.

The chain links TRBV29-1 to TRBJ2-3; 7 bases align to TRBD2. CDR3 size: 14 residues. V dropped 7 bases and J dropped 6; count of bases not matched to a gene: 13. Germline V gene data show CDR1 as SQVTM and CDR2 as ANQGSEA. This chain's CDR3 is CSARRGRAVDTQYF. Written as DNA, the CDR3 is TGCAGCGCTCGACGGGGGAGGGCCGTGGATACGCAGTATTTT.

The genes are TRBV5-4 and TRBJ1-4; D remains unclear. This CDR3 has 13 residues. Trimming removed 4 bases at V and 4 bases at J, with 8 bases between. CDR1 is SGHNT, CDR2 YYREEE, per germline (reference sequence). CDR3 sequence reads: CASSSGLNEKLFF. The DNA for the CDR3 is TGTGCCAGCAGCAGCGGGCTTAATGAAAAACTGTTTTTT.

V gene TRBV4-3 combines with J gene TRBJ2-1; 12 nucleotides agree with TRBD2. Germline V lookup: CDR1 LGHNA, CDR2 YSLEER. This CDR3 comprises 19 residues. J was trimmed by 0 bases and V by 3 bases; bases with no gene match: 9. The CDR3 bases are TGCGCCAGCAGCCACAAACTAGCGGGGGGTACAAGCTCCTACAATGAGCAGTTCTTC. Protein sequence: CASSHKLAGGTSSYNEQFF.

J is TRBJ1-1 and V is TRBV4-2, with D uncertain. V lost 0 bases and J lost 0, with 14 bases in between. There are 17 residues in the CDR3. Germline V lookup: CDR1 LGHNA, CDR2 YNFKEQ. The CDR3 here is CASSQDVGLSMNTEAFF. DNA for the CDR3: TGTGCCAGCAGCCAAGATGTAGGACTCAGCATGAACACTGAAGCTTTCTTT.

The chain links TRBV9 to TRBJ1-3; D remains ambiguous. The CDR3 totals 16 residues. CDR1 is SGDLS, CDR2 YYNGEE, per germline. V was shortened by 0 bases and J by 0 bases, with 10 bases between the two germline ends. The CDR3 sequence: CASSVEAGTSGNTIYF. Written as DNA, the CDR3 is TGTGCCAGCAGCGTAGAAGCCGGTACCTCTGGAAACACCATATATTTT.

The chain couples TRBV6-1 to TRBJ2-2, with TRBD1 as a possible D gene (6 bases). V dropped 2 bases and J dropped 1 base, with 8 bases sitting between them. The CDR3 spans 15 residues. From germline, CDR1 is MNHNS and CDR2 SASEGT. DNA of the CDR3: TGTGCCAGCAGTGAACCAGGGGAGAACACCGGGGAGCTGTTTTTT. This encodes CASSEPGENTGELFF.

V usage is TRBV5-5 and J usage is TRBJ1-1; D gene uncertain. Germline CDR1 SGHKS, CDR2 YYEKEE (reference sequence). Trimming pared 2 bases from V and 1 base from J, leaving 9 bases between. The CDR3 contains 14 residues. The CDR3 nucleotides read TGTGCCAGCAGCTTAGGCCAGGCGAACACTGAAGCTTTCTTT. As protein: CASSLGQANTEAFF.

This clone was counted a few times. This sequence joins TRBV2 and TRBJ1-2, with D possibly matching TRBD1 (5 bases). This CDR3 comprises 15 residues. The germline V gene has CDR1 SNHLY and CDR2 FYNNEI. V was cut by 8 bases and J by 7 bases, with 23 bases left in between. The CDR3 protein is CASRPTTGGAGGYTF. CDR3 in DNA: TGTGCCAGCCGACCCACCACAGGAGGGGCCGGTGGCTACACCTTC.

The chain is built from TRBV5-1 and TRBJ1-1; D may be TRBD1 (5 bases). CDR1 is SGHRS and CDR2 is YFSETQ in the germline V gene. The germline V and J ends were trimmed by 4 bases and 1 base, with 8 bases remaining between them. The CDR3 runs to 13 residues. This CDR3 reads CASSRTSNTEAFF. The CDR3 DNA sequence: TGCGCCAGCAGCAGGACATCGAACACTGAAGCTTTCTTT.

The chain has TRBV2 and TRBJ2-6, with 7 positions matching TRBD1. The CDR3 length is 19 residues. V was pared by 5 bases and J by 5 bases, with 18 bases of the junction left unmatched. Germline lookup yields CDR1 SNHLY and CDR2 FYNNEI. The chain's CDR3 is CASSPRPTGFPLRANVLTF. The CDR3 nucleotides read TGTGCCAGCAGTCCCCGCCCGACAGGGTTCCCCCTCCGGGCCAACGTCCTGACTTTC.

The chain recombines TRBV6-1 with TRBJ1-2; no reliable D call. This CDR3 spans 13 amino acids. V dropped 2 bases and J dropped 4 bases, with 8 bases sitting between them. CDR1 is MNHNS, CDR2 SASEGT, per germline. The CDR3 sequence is CASSETAGYGYTF. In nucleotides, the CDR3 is TGTGCCAGCAGTGAAACAGCTGGCTATGGCTACACCTTC.

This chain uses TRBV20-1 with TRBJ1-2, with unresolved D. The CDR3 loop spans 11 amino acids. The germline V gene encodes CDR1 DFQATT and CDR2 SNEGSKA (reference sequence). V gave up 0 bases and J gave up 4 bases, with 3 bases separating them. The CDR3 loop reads CSARDPYGYTF. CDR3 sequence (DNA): TGCAGTGCTAGAGATCCCTATGGCTACACCTTC.

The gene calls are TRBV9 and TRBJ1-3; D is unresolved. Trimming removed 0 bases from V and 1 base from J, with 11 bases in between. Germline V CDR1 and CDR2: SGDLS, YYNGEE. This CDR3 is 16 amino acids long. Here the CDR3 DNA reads TGTGCCAGCAGCGTAGATGGAAGGATATCTGGAAACACCATATATTTT. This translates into CASSVDGRISGNTIYF.

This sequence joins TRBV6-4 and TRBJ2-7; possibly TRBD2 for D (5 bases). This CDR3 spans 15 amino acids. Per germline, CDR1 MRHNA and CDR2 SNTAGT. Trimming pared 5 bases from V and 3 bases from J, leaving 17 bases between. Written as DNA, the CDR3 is TGTGCCAGCAGTCCATTAGCGAGTCGGGGCTACGAGCAGTACTTC. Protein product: CASSPLASRGYEQYF.

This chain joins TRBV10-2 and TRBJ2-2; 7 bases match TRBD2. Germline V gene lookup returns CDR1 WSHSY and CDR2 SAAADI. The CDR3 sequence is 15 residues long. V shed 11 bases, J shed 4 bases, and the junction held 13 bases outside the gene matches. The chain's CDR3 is CAGAVAGVVTGELFF. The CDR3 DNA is TGCGCCGGAGCCGTGGCGGGAGTTGTCACCGGGGAGCTGTTTTTT.

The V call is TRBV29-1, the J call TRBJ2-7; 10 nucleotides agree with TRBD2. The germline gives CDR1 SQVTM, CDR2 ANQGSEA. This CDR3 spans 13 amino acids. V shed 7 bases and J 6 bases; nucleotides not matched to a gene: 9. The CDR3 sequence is CSAGTSERGEQYF. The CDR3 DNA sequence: TGCAGCGCCGGGACTAGCGAGCGGGGCGAGCAGTACTTC.

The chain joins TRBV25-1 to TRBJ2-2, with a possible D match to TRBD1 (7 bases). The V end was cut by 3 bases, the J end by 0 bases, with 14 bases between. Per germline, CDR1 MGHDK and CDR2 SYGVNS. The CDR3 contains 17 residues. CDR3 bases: TGTGCCAGCAGTGAGGGCAGGGGGACTCCGAACACCGGGGAGCTGTTTTTT. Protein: CASSEGRGTPNTGELFF.

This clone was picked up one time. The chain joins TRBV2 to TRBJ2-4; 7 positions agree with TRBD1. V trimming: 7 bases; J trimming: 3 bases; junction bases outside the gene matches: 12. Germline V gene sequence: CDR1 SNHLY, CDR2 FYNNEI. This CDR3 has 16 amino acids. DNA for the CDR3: TGTGCCAGCACTAAGGACGGATCAGGGGGCAAAAACATTCAGTACTTC. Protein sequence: CASTKDGSGGKNIQYF. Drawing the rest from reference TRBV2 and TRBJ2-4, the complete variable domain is EPEVTQTPSHQVTQMGQEVILRCVPISNHLYFYWYRQILGQKVEFLVSFYNNEISEKSEIFDDQFSVERPDGSNFTLKIRSTKLEDSAMYFCASTKDGSGGKNIQYFGAGTRLSVL.

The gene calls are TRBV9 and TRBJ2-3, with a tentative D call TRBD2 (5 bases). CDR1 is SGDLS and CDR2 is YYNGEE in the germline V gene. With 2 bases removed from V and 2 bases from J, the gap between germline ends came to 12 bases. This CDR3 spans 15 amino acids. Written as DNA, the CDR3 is TGTGCCAGCAGCGTTAGCGCCGGCCCCACAGATACGCAGTATTTT. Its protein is CASSVSAGPTDTQYF.

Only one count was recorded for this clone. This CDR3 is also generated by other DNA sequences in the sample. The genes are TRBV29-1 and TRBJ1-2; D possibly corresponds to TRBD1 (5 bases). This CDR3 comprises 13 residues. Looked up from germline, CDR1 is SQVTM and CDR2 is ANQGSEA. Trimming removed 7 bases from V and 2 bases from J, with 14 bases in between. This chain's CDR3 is CSAGRGGNYGYTF. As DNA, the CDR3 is TGCAGCGCCGGGCGGGGGGGGAACTATGGCTACACCTTC.

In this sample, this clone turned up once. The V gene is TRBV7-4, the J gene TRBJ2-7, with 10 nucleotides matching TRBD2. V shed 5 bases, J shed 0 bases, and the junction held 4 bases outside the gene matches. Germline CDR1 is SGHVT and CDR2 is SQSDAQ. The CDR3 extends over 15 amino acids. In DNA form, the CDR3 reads TGTGCCAGCAGCCAGACTAGCGGGTACTCCTACGAGCAGTACTTC. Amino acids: CASSQTSGYSYEQYF.

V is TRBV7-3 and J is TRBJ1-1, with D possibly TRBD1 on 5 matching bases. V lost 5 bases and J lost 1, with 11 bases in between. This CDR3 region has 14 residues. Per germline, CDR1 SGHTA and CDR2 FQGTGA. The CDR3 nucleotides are TGTGCCAGCAGCCCCACAGGAGGGAACACTGAAGCTTTCTTT. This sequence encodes CASSPTGGNTEAFF.

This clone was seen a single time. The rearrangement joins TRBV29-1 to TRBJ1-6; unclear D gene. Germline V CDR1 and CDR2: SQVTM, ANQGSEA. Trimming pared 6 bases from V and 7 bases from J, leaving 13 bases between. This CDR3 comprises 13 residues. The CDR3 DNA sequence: TGCAGCGTGCGGAGGGCGACAAATTCACCCCTCCACTTT. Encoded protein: CSVRRATNSPLHF.